These 3 T cell receptor beta chains share one sample of origin, sequenced in a study of T cells in Graves' hyperthyroidism and ophthalmopathy. Amplification of TCR beta CDR3 regions used RNA as the template. The TCR CDR3 was amplified in a first-round RT-PCR using the HTBI primer set. In TCRdb, the multiplex PCR reads were re-called with MiXCR into one record per CDR3 protein. The sample contains about 460,000 distinct CDR3 sequences, roughly 23% of which appear only once. The sequenced sample was blood. The receptors originated from a woman between 65 and 79 years old with Graves' ophthalmopathy.

This clonotype was detected only a few times. The chain joins TRBV6-1 to TRBJ2-2, with TRBD2 matching over 11 bases. The length of the CDR3 is 16 residues. V was clipped by 8 bases and J by 7 bases; unmatched bases: 12. CDR1 is MNHNS, CDR2 SASEGT, per germline. In DNA form, the CDR3 reads TGTGCCAGCGCGATTATAGCGGGAGGGCCAGGCGGGGAGCTGTTTTTT. Amino acid sequence: CASAIIAGGPGGELFF.

The genes are TRBV2 and TRBJ2-7; TRBD2 aligns across 8 bases. The CDR3 contains 16 residues. Trimming took 7 bases from V and 3 from J; bases not matched to a gene: 14. The germline V gene has CDR1 SNHLY and CDR2 FYNNEI. The CDR3 spells CASTTENSGKGYEQYF. The CDR3, as DNA: TGTGCCAGCACTACTGAAAATAGCGGGAAGGGCTACGAGCAGTACTTC.

In this sample, this clonotype turned up many times. The rearrangement joins TRBV11-1 to TRBJ2-7, with 7 nucleotides matching TRBD1. The CDR3 sequence is 14 residues long. Germline V lookup: CDR1 SGHAT, CDR2 FQDESV (reference sequence). V was clipped by 5 bases and J by 5 bases; unmatched bases: 9. The DNA of the CDR3 is TGTGCCAGCAGCCCGATCAGGGGGATCCACGAGCAGTACTTC. Amino acids: CASSPIRGIHEQYF. Combining the CDR3 with reference TRBV11-1 and TRBJ2-7 gives the whole variable domain EAEVAQSPRYKITEKSQAVAFWCDPISGHATLYWYRQILGQGPELLVQFQDESVVDDSQLPKDRFSAERLKGVDSTLKIQPAELGDSAMYLCASSPIRGIHEQYFGPGTRLTVT.